This TCR beta chain emerged from a study of T cells after yellow fever vaccination. Per germline, CDR1 DFQATT and CDR2 SNEGSKA (reference sequence). With 3 bases removed from V and 13 bases from J, the gap between germline ends came to 21 bases. The length of the CDR3 is 14 residues. TCRdb used MiXCR to reprocess the 5' RACE reads, holding one entry per CDR3 protein. The sample includes approximately 340,000 distinct CDR3 sequences, about 9.5% of them seen just once. This clonotype was seen a handful of times. The sequence was obtained from a man aged 18 to 29 who received the YFV17D yellow fever vaccine. The specimen comprised PBMCs, sampled on the day of the first yellow fever vaccination. J is TRBJ2-2 and V is TRBV20-1; D ambiguous. The CDR3 DNA reads as TGCAGTGCTAGCCCCGCGAGCAGCTTTCGTGCGCTGTTTTTT. It specifies CSASPASSFRALFF.